These T cell receptor beta chains were read from a single sample in a study of T cell responses to AZD1222 COVID-19 vaccine. Assay: immunoSEQ multiplex PCR; the TCRdb copy retains only in-frame clones and omits some. The sample has around 150,000 clones, about 91% seen once; the top ten hold 2% to 2.5%. The material sequenced was peripheral blood, taken on day 0 of AZD1222 vaccination. Source of these receptors: an adult in good health. CDR3s include the opening cysteine and the closing phenylalanine or tryptophan. Fields, in order: V gene, CDR3 protein.

V: TRBV29-1
CDR3: CSDRTGGYGYTF

V: TRBV24-1
CDR3: CATSANRDNTGELFF

V: TRBV19
CDR3: CASSGPWMEQFF

V: TRBV5-1
CDR3: CASRAGAVNTGELFF

V: TRBV5-6
CDR3: CASSPGPHLIYNEQFF

V: TRBV7-9
CDR3: CASSNDGRLNEKLFF

V: TRBV19
CDR3: CASSRGQGANSNQPQHF

V: TRBV28
CDR3: CASTPKSGLGDTEAFF

V: TRBV19
CDR3: CASSPGLAEIGTDTQYF

V: TRBV5-1
CDR3: CASSPRTSGNEQFF

V: TRBV25-1
CDR3: CASSLGQGLNAGNTIYF

V: TRBV19
CDR3: CASRTQGYTEAFF

V: TRBV12-5
CDR3: CASGFPNMTSGDYNEQFF

V: TRBV4-3
CDR3: CASSQAETQYF

V: TRBV3-1/TRBV3-2
CDR3: CASSRGTAGNTIYF